The entry below gives a single TCR beta chain sequence along with its context. The antigen is undetermined. Trimming took 1 base from V and 11 from J, leaving 14 bases between them. The CDR3 totals 13 residues. The germline CDR1 and CDR2 sequences are SEHNR and FQNEAQ (reference sequence). The donors were part of the validation cohort, which consisted of under 150 subjects and was separate from the first cohort of 600 to 850 subjects. This sample is part of a study of cytomegalovirus exposure and HLA in healthy donors. TCRdb's table, derived via immunoSEQ multiplex PCR, lists solely in-frame clones and lacks some. Of approximately 130,000 clones in the sample, 85% were seen once. Study observations and caveats: In vitro checks showed that a few CMV-associated chains really do target CMV antigens. Some TCR beta chains (around 180 of them) were listed as cytomegalovirus-associated. Per published reports, the classifier diagnosed cytomegalovirus status with high specificity and sensitivity.

This chain links TRBV7-9 with TRBJ1-1; tentative D call: TRBD1 (5 bases). The clonotype was recovered from a woman under 40 in good health and CMV-seronegative. Sequences were obtained from PBMCs. The CDR3 protein is CASSLVTVVGAFF. CDR3 nucleotide sequence: TGTGCCAGCAGCTTAGTGACAGTAGTTGGGGCTTTCTTT.